The 32 T cell receptor beta chains given below trace back to one sample, sequenced in a study of vaccination effects on CD4 cells after COVID-19. No antigens are known for them. The assay was immunoSEQ multiplex PCR, and TCRdb's table has in-frame clones only and misses some. This sample carries roughly 59,000 clones, under 80% of them seen once, and the ten largest clones take 2%. Pools of viral peptides were used by the ViraFEST assay to expand antigen-specific CD4+ T cells ahead of sequencing. A roughly ten-day culture period preceded the isolation of CD4+ T cells. The vaccine given was either BNT162b2 or mRNA-1273, in two doses. The sample in question was CD4+ T cells from PBMCs cultured with HCoV-OC43 spike peptides, obtained after COVID-19 vaccination. The subset here: HCoV-OC43 spike overlapping peptide pool stimulation. These receptors all come from a human donor who received a COVID-19 vaccine.

The V and J genes are TRBV15 and TRBJ2-5; D is ambiguous. The CDR3 runs to 12 residues. Germline V gives CDR1 LNHNV, CDR2 YYDKDF (reference sequence). Trimming removed 4 bases from V and 7 bases from J, with 10 bases in between. CDR3 coding DNA: TGTGCCACCAGCATGAATGGTGGGACCCAGTACTTC. It yields the protein CATSMNGGTQYF.

The CDR3 sequence is CASSIRDRGETQYF. CDR3 DNA: TGTGCCAGCAGCATCCGGGACAGAGGAGAGACCCAGTACTTC. This chain uses TRBV7-2 with TRBJ2-5, with 7 bases matching TRBD1. This CDR3 comprises 14 residues. With V trimmed by 5 bases and J by 4 bases, 7 bases remained unmatched. Germline CDR1 reads SGHTA; CDR2 reads FQGNSA.

The V gene is TRBV5-1, the J gene TRBJ2-3; D is ambiguous. The germline V gene has CDR1 SGHRS and CDR2 YFSETQ. The CDR3 loop spans 11 amino acids. Trimming removed 7 bases at V and 4 bases at J, with 7 bases between. Here the CDR3 reads CASGESDTQYF. CDR3 DNA sequence: TGCGCCAGCGGGGAATCAGATACGCAGTATTTT.

This chain joins TRBV5-4 and TRBJ1-6, with a possible D match to TRBD1 (6 bases). The CDR3 runs 18 residues. Trimming took 0 bases from V and 0 from J, leaving 13 bases between them. Germline values: CDR1 SGHNT, CDR2 YYREEE (reference sequence). The chain's CDR3 is CASSLGGQTSSYNSPLHF. The CDR3 nucleotides read TGTGCCAGCAGCTTGGGCGGACAGACTAGCTCCTATAATTCACCCCTCCACTTT.

In this sample, this clone turned up once. V and J are TRBV6-2 or TRBV6-3 and TRBJ1-5; 8 bases map to TRBD1. The trim removed 5 bases at V and 13 bases at J, leaving 13 bases unmatched. Germline CDR1 is MNHEY and CDR2 is SVGEGT. The CDR3 totals 14 residues. CDR3 in amino acids: CASSGGTGRLGQHF. In nucleotides, the CDR3 is TGTGCCAGCAGTGGAGGGACAGGACGACTGGGACAGCATTTT.

This chain joins TRBV4-3 and TRBJ2-3; D is perhaps TRBD1 or TRBD2 (6 bases each). Germline V gene sequence: CDR1 LGHNA, CDR2 YSLEER. Trimming took 0 bases from V and 3 from J, leaving 10 bases between them. The CDR3 consists of 15 residues. The CDR3 DNA sequence: TGCGCCAGCAGCCAAGATTCGGGGGCGACAGATACGCAGTATTTT. This translates into CASSQDSGATDTQYF.

The rearrangement links TRBV7-8 to TRBJ1-2; TRBD1 matches at 8 bases. This CDR3 has 14 residues. In germline, CDR1 is SGHVS, CDR2 FQNEAQ. V lost 5 bases to trimming and J lost 5 bases; unmatched junction nucleotides: 7. CDR3: CASSRRDRTYGYTF. CDR3 DNA: TGTGCCAGCAGCCGCCGGGACAGGACGTATGGCTACACCTTC.

The table lists this clone with a count of one. J is TRBJ2-6 and V is TRBV11-2, with unresolved D. Trimming took 4 bases from V and 1 from J, leaving 20 bases between them. The CDR3 spans 19 residues. Germline values: CDR1 SGHAT, CDR2 FQNNGV. CDR3 nucleotides: TGTGCCAGCAGCTCGATTCGCGAGACAACATATTCTGGGGCCAACGTCCTGACTTTC. It encodes CASSSIRETTYSGANVLTF.

This clone was found once. This sequence joins TRBV19 and TRBJ2-5, with 8 bases that match TRBD1. The CDR3 has 13 amino acids. With 7 bases clipped from V and 3 bases from J, the junction kept 4 bases outside the gene matches. The germline CDR1 and CDR2 sequences are LNHDA and SQIVND (reference sequence). CDR3 sequence reads: CASTGGVKETQYF. DNA for the CDR3: TGTGCCAGTACAGGGGGCGTGAAAGAGACCCAGTACTTC.

The chain is built from TRBV30 and TRBJ2-1; 8 bases are a match to TRBD1. Trimming removed 3 bases from V and 0 bases from J; junction bases left unmatched: 16. Germline CDR1 reads GTSNPN; CDR2 reads SVGIG (reference sequence). This CDR3 is built from 19 residues. Here the CDR3 reads CAWSTGTGTQRSSYNEQFF. For the CDR3, the DNA is TGTGCCTGGAGCACCGGGACAGGCACCCAACGGAGCTCCTACAATGAGCAGTTCTTC.

V is TRBV6-5 and J is TRBJ1-1, with a possible D match to TRBD1 (6 bases). V was cut by 6 bases and J by 1 base, with 15 bases left in between. The CDR3 is 15 residues long. Per the germline V gene, CDR1 is MNHEY and CDR2 is SVGAGI. CDR3 protein: CASRGQSGGNTEAFF. In DNA form, the CDR3 reads TGTGCCAGCAGGGGACAAAGCGGAGGGAACACTGAAGCTTTCTTT.

The rearrangement links TRBV30 to TRBJ2-3, with TRBD2 identical over 11 bases. This CDR3 region has 14 residues. J was trimmed by 2 bases and V by 3 bases; bases with no gene match: 1. Germline assignment: CDR1 GTSNPN and CDR2 SVGIG (reference sequence). As DNA, the CDR3 is TGTGCCTGGAGGACTAGCGGGGCCACAGATACGCAGTATTTT. Amino acids: CAWRTSGATDTQYF.

This clone was detected once. This chain uses TRBV4-3 with TRBJ2-1; 12 bases map to TRBD2. CDR1 is LGHNA, CDR2 YSLEER, per germline. Unmatched junction bases numbered 18, after V lost 4 bases and J lost 5 bases. The CDR3 loop spans 20 amino acids. The CDR3, as DNA: TGCGCCAGCAGCCCCGCTGCTAGCGGGGGGGCCGGCGGATTGAACAATGAGCAGTTCTTC. It codes for CASSPAASGGAGGLNNEQFF.

This chain links TRBV29-1 with TRBJ2-2; D gene uncertain. Trimming removed 8 bases at V and 1 base at J, with 8 bases between. The CDR3 totals 12 residues. CDR1 is SQVTM and CDR2 is ANQGSEA in the germline V gene. The CDR3 DNA follows: TGCAGCTCCCTCTGGAACACCGGGGAGCTGTTTTTT. This gives the protein CSSLWNTGELFF.

The V gene is TRBV7-9, the J gene TRBJ1-1; D unresolved. The germline gives CDR1 SEHNR, CDR2 FQNEAQ (reference sequence). V was pared by 3 bases and J by 1 base, with 9 bases between. This CDR3 comprises 14 residues. CDR3 residues: CASSFSFQNTEAFF. The CDR3, as DNA: TGTGCCAGCAGCTTTTCATTCCAGAACACTGAAGCTTTCTTT.

This rearrangement joins TRBV25-1 to TRBJ2-3; D assignment may be TRBD1 or TRBD2 (5 bases each). With 6 bases removed from V and 5 bases from J, the gap between germline ends came to 15 bases. Germline lookup yields CDR1 MGHDK and CDR2 SYGVNS. There are 14 residues in the CDR3. CDR3 amino acids: CASRELGTLDTQYF. DNA for the CDR3: TGTGCCAGCAGGGAACTTGGGACCCTAGATACGCAGTATTTT.

The CDR3 reads CASTERGLGQVDSYEQYV. The CDR3 DNA follows: TGTGCCAGCACCGAAAGGGGTTTGGGACAGGTGGACTCCTACGAGCAGTACGTC. The rearrangement uses TRBV6-4 and TRBJ2-7; TRBD1 agrees at 8 bases. Germline V gene lookup returns CDR1 MRHNA and CDR2 SNTAGT. The V gene end was trimmed by 7 bases and the J gene end by 0 bases; junction bases not matched to a gene: 17. The CDR3 extends over 18 amino acids.

The sample holds a few counts of this clone. The V and J genes are TRBV28 and TRBJ1-2, with TRBD1 identical over 9 bases. The CDR3 contains 14 residues. Trimming at V came to 6 bases and at J to 6 bases, leaving 8 bases not matched to a gene. The germline gives CDR1 MDHEN, CDR2 SYDVKM. The CDR3 DNA reads as TGTGCCAGCAGCTCAACAGGGGGCCGTCATGGCTACACCTTC. Translated, it gives CASSSTGGRHGYTF.

The chain couples TRBV6-6 to TRBJ2-2, with D possibly TRBD2 on 5 matching bases. Germline lookup yields CDR1 MNHNY and CDR2 SVGAGI (reference sequence). Trimming left V 6 bases short and J 4 bases short, with 18 bases between. There are 16 residues in the CDR3. This CDR3 is CASRPAGPRATGELFF. In nucleotides, the CDR3 is TGTGCCAGCAGACCCGCCGGGCCGAGGGCCACCGGGGAGCTGTTTTTT.

This rearrangement joins TRBV25-1 to TRBJ2-3; D gene ambiguous. Germline CDR1 is MGHDK and CDR2 is SYGVNS. Trimming took off 2 bases at V and 1 base at J, with 7 bases between the two ends. This CDR3 spans 14 amino acids. The CDR3 spells CASSEHRGTDTQYF. In DNA, the CDR3 is TGTGCCAGCAGTGAACACCGGGGCACAGATACGCAGTATTTT.

The chain employs TRBV11-2 and TRBJ1-4; no clear D gene. The germline CDR1 and CDR2 sequences are SGHAT and FQNNGV. The CDR3 is 15 amino acids. Trimming took off 1 base at V and 8 bases at J, with 14 bases between the two ends. The CDR3 is CASSLVRSPGEKLFF. The CDR3 DNA reads TGTGCCAGCAGCTTAGTCCGGTCACCGGGGGAAAAACTGTTTTTT. The entire variable domain, with the rest obtained from reference TRBV11-2 and TRBJ1-4, is as follows: EAGVAQSPRYKIIEKRQSVAFWCNPISGHATLYWYQQILGQGPKLLIQFQNNGVVDDSQLPKDRFSAERLKGVDSTLKIQPAKLEDSAVYLCASSLVRSPGEKLFFGSGTQLSVL.

The sample holds one count of this clone. The rearrangement uses TRBV5-6 and TRBJ2-7, with 7 nucleotides matching TRBD1. Germline V CDR1 and CDR2: SGHDT, YYEEEE. V lost 3 bases to trimming and J lost 3 bases; unmatched junction nucleotides: 9. CDR3 length: 15 residues. CDR3 nucleotides: TGTGCCAGCAGCTCCCGACAGGGAATTATCTACGAGCAGTACGTC. This sequence encodes CASSSRQGIIYEQYV.

This chain links TRBV4-1 with TRBJ2-7; D is unclear. The length of the CDR3 is 16 residues. The germline gives CDR1 MGHRA, CDR2 YSYEKL. The germline V and J ends were trimmed by 4 bases and 0 bases, with 16 bases remaining between them. CDR3 nucleotides: TGCGCCAGCAGCCCAAGGACCGCTATCAGCTCCTACGAGCAGTACGTC. Amino acids: CASSPRTAISSYEQYV.

The CDR3 coding sequence is TGTGCCAGCAGCGCAGGGGGCCGTGAGACCCAGTACTTC. The encoded protein is CASSAGGRETQYF. This chain links TRBV6-5 with TRBJ2-5, with 8 bases identical to TRBD1. J gave up 5 bases and V 6 bases, and 5 bases lay outside the gene matches. The CDR3 length is 13 residues. Germline values: CDR1 MNHEY, CDR2 SVGAGI.

This clone was detected only a few times. The chain links TRBV5-1 to TRBJ2-3, with a tentative D call TRBD2 (6 bases). The germline gives CDR1 SGHRS, CDR2 YFSETQ. The CDR3 length is 14 residues. V gave up 2 bases and J gave up 1 base, with 8 bases separating them. CDR3 protein: CASSFGGGTDTQYF. The CDR3 coding sequence is TGCGCCAGCAGCTTTGGAGGGGGCACAGATACGCAGTATTTT.

This chain links TRBV6-5 with TRBJ2-1; 9 nucleotides line up with TRBD1. After removal of 7 bases from V and 8 bases from J, the junction contained 9 bases not matched to a gene. CDR3 length equals 14 residues. Germline V gene lookup returns CDR1 MNHEY and CDR2 SVGAGI. CDR3 sequence (DNA): TGTGCCAGCACCAAACTGGACAGGGGCCATGAGCAGTTCTTC. It encodes CASTKLDRGHEQFF.

This clone turned up a few times. The gene calls are TRBV19 and TRBJ1-3; D gene ambiguous. The CDR3 consists of 13 residues. Germline V lookup: CDR1 LNHDA, CDR2 SQIVND (reference sequence). The V and J ends lost 2 bases and 4 bases respectively, with 6 bases between them. This CDR3 reads CASSITGGNTIYF. The DNA of the CDR3 is TGTGCCAGTAGTATAACCGGCGGAAACACCATATATTTT.

The V call is TRBV19, the J call TRBJ1-1; D is perhaps TRBD1 (5 bases). CDR1 LNHDA and CDR2 SQIVND come from the germline V gene (reference sequence). There are 16 residues in the CDR3. The germline V and J ends were trimmed by 3 bases and 5 bases, with 19 bases remaining between them. The CDR3 protein is CASSIGVRAGGTEAFF. As DNA, the CDR3 is TGTGCCAGTAGTATTGGCGTGAGGGCGGGGGGGACTGAAGCTTTCTTT.

The rearrangement links TRBV28 to TRBJ2-2, with 8 bases identical to TRBD1. CDR1 and CDR2 (germline): MDHEN, SYDVKM. The trim removed 6 bases at V and 4 bases at J, leaving 7 bases unmatched. There are 15 residues in the CDR3. The CDR3 sequence: CASRRTGTGTGELFF. Written as DNA, the CDR3 is TGTGCCAGCAGGAGGACAGGGACTGGCACCGGGGAGCTGTTTTTT.

With regard to this clone: This specimen includes other DNA sequences encoding the same CDR3. The V gene is TRBV6-6, the J gene TRBJ1-5; 8 bases map to TRBD1. V shed 7 bases and J 4 bases; nucleotides not matched to a gene: 6. CDR1 is MNHNY, CDR2 SVGAGI, per germline (reference sequence). The CDR3 contains 14 residues. The CDR3 sequence: CASTGQGRNQPQHF. The CDR3 region has the DNA TGTGCCAGCACCGGACAGGGTCGAAATCAGCCCCAGCATTTT.

There are a few counts of this clone. The junction differs from germline at one of its ends, possibly a read error. The V and J genes are TRBV5-4 and TRBJ1-2; D remains ambiguous. This CDR3 comprises 14 residues. Germline assignment: CDR1 SGHNT and CDR2 YYREEE (reference sequence). The CDR3 sequence: CASSLAFEQPNLPF. CDR3 nucleotide sequence: TGTGCCAGCAGCTTGGCCTTTGAGCAGCCTAATTTACCCTTC.

The chain is built from TRBV24-1 and TRBJ1-5; 10 nucleotides align to TRBD1. The CDR3 has 15 amino acids. The J segment lost 4 bases and the V segment lost 3 bases, leaving 2 bases of the junction unmatched. Germline-derived CDR1 and CDR2 are KGHDR and SFDVKD. For the CDR3, the DNA is TGTGCCACCAGTGATCCGGGACAGGGGAATCAGCCCCAGCATTTT. Its protein product is CATSDPGQGNQPQHF.